What follows are 17 T cell receptor beta chains derived from one specimen sequenced in a study of blood T cell repertoires in COVID-19. Produced via immunoSEQ multiplex PCR; TCRdb's table is partial and in-frame only. This table has 250,000 to 300,000 clones, 85% to 90% appearing once. Sequencing was done on a sample of PBMCs or T cells enriched from blood (not recorded which). These receptors were collected from a man between 18 and 29 years old who had recovered from COVID-19.

V gene TRBV19 combines with J gene TRBJ2-2; 12 positions match TRBD1. This CDR3 region has 14 residues. The V gene's germline CDR1 is LNHDA and CDR2 SQIVND (reference sequence). V gave up 10 bases and J gave up 3 bases; unmatched junction bases: 3. The CDR3 region is CATRDRGHTGELFF. The CDR3 nucleotides read TGTGCCACTAGGGACAGGGGGCACACCGGGGAGCTGTTTTTT.

Only one count was recorded for this clone. The junction does not match germline at one end; this may be a read error. The CDR3 region is CSARDDSLF. DNA of the CDR3: TGCAGTGCTAGAGATGACAGCCTTTTT. The V call is TRBV20-1, the J call TRBJ2-3; D is perhaps TRBD1 (5 bases). Germline V gene lookup returns CDR1 DFQATT and CDR2 SNEGSKA (reference sequence). CDR3 length equals 9 residues.

The chain is built from TRBV10-2 and TRBJ2-5; TRBD1 aligns across 7 bases. The CDR3 has 14 residues. Germline assignment: CDR1 WSHSY and CDR2 SAAADI. With 6 bases clipped from V and 1 base from J, the junction kept 5 bases outside the gene matches. The CDR3 DNA reads TGCGCCAGCAGCGATACAGGGGTCCAAGAGACCCAGTACTTC. Translated, it gives CASSDTGVQETQYF.

The chain uses TRBV18 and TRBJ2-1; TRBD2 might be the D (5 bases). The CDR3 is made up of 13 amino acids. Trimming left V 3 bases short and J 12 bases short, with 15 bases between. In germline, CDR1 is KGHSH, CDR2 LQKENI. In DNA, the CDR3 is TGTGCCAGCTCACCCGCCGGAGGTAGTGGGCAGTTCTTC. Translated: CASSPAGGSGQFF.

The genes are TRBV7-2 and TRBJ2-5; 13 bases align to TRBD2. Germline V lookup: CDR1 SGHTA, CDR2 FQGNSA. The V segment lost 5 bases and the J segment 0 bases; nucleotides outside the gene matches: 3. The CDR3 consists of 16 residues. This CDR3 reads CASSPTSGGYQETQYF. The CDR3 region has the DNA TGTGCCAGCAGCCCGACTAGCGGGGGGTACCAAGAGACCCAGTACTTC.

This clone was seen a few times. The chain joins TRBV7-9 to TRBJ1-1, with D unclear. The CDR3 spans 15 residues. V shed 5 bases and J shed 1 base, with 14 bases lying between them. The V gene's germline CDR1 is SEHNR and CDR2 FQNEAQ (reference sequence). CDR3 nucleotide sequence: TGTGCCAGCAGCCGAGGCCGCACAAAGAACACTGAAGCTTTCTTT. Protein product: CASSRGRTKNTEAFF.

V gene TRBV3-1 (or the pseudogene TRBV3-2) combines with J gene TRBJ2-7; D not certain. Trimming removed 2 bases from V and 1 base from J, with 6 bases in between. The CDR3 sequence is 13 residues long. Germline V gene data show CDR1 as LGHDT and CDR2 as YNNKEL (reference sequence). CDR3 bases: TGTGCCAGCAGCCAACAACAGTCCTACGAGCAGTACTTC. Translated: CASSQQQSYEQYF.

V gene TRBV10-3 combines with J gene TRBJ1-6, with 10 bases aligning to TRBD1. The CDR3 totals 18 residues. The V segment lost 3 bases and the J segment 8 bases; nucleotides outside the gene matches: 13. CDR1 and CDR2 (germline): ENHRY, SYGVKD. CDR3 sequence (DNA): TGTGCCATCAGTGACCCGAGTGACAGGGGGCATATGGATTCACCCCTCCACTTT. It yields the protein CAISDPSDRGHMDSPLHF.

The gene calls are TRBV21-1 and TRBJ2-5; the table's D call TRBD2 went unverified against the DNA. TRBV21-1 is listed as a pseudogene. The CDR3 extends over 14 amino acids. The CDR3 sequence: CASSQGTSEETQYF. In DNA form, the CDR3 reads TGTGCCAGCAGCCAGGGGACTAGCGAAGAGACCCAGTACTTC.

This chain uses TRBV15 with TRBJ2-1, with 14 positions matching TRBD2. V dropped 6 bases and J dropped 12; count of bases not matched to a gene: 10. CDR3 length: 15 residues. Germline V CDR1 and CDR2: LNHNV, YYDKDF (reference sequence). The chain's CDR3 is CATSDGTSGSFGQFF. Here the CDR3 DNA reads TGTGCCACCAGTGACGGGACTAGCGGGAGTTTTGGGCAGTTCTTC.

The chain couples TRBV30 to TRBJ1-6; TRBD1 matches 7 bases. Germline-derived CDR1 and CDR2 are GTSNPN and SVGIG (reference sequence). This CDR3 has 14 amino acids. With 4 bases clipped from V and 7 bases from J, the junction kept 7 bases outside the gene matches. CDR3 amino acids: CAWKPQGKNSPLHF. The CDR3 DNA is TGTGCCTGGAAACCACAGGGGAAGAATTCACCCCTCCACTTT.

The chain is built from TRBV30 and TRBJ2-7; 7 nucleotides agree with TRBD1. Germline-derived CDR1 and CDR2 are GTSNPN and SVGIG (reference sequence). The J segment lost 4 bases and the V segment lost 3 bases, leaving 3 bases of the junction unmatched. The CDR3 runs 12 residues. For the CDR3, the DNA is TGTGCCTGGAGGGACAGGACTTACGAGCAGTACTTC. Translating gives CAWRDRTYEQYF.

J is TRBJ2-7 and V is TRBV7-9; perhaps TRBD2 as D (5 bases). This CDR3 has 14 amino acids. The germline CDR1 and CDR2 sequences are SEHNR and FQNEAQ (reference sequence). Deletions cut 1 base from V and 0 bases from J, with 7 bases between. CDR3 sequence: CASSLGGYSYEQYF. In nucleotides, the CDR3 is TGTGCCAGCAGCTTAGGAGGGTACTCCTACGAGCAGTACTTC.

This CDR3 is CASSLWVQKTGGVEQPQHF. CDR3 nucleotides: TGTGCCAGCAGCTTATGGGTCCAGAAGACAGGGGGCGTGGAGCAGCCCCAGCATTTT. This chain links TRBV7-2 with TRBJ1-5; 10 nucleotides match TRBD1. The germline CDR1 and CDR2 sequences are SGHTA and FQGNSA. The CDR3 runs 19 residues. V dropped 2 bases and J dropped 7; count of bases not matched to a gene: 17.

In this sample, this clone turned up once. The chain couples TRBV7-9 to TRBJ2-3; TRBD2 matches 7 bases. This CDR3 comprises 15 residues. J was trimmed by 3 bases and V by 3 bases; bases with no gene match: 6. Per the germline V gene, CDR1 is SEHNR and CDR2 is FQNEAQ (reference sequence). The CDR3: CASSFGGSRTDTQYF. In DNA, the CDR3 is TGTGCCAGCAGCTTTGGCGGGAGCAGGACAGATACGCAGTATTTT.

V gene TRBV6-5 combines with J gene TRBJ2-7; TRBD2 is a possible D gene (5 bases). Germline CDR1 and CDR2: MNHEY and SVGAGI. This CDR3 contains 15 residues. Trimming removed 5 bases at V and 1 base at J, with 15 bases between. The CDR3 DNA is TGTGCCAGCAGTATCCGGGGTTACGGGTCCTACGAGCAGTACTTC. This translates into CASSIRGYGSYEQYF.

The chain employs TRBV9 and TRBJ1-2; D is undetermined. V lost 3 bases, J lost 7 bases, and 13 bases lay in between. This CDR3 spans 13 amino acids. Germline V gene data show CDR1 as SGDLS and CDR2 as YYNGEE. For the CDR3, the DNA is TGTGCCAGCAGCGGGAGCGCGGGTTCTGGCTACACCTTC. Protein: CASSGSAGSGYTF.